This TCR beta chain was observed in a study of blood T cell repertoires in COVID-19. Authors' processing steps: Nucleated cell number was recorded as an estimate derived from reference gene primer amplification. TCRdb's table, derived via immunoSEQ multiplex PCR, lists solely in-frame clones and lacks some. That table furnishes V, J and clone size, whereas the DNA furnished D and trimming. Of 150,000 to 200,000 clones listed, around 87% are singletons. V was cut by 3 bases and J by 1 base, with 7 bases left in between. CDR1 and CDR2 (germline): GTSNPN, SVGIG (reference sequence). The CDR3 has 12 amino acids.

The TCR comes from a man between 35 and 55 years old with active or convalescent COVID-19. V and J are TRBV30 and TRBJ2-7; a possible D gene is TRBD2 (6 bases). Sequenced: peripheral blood. The CDR3 nucleotides are TGTGCCTGGAGCGGGGGATCCTACGAGCAGTACTTC. This gives the protein CAWSGGSYEQYF.